The present T cell receptor beta chain was sequenced within a study of cytomegalovirus exposure and HLA in healthy donors (dated by TCRdb to the late 2010s). Background on the whole study: According to a later analysis, one platform produced both the roughly 120 validation repertoires and the 666 repertoires of the first cohort. The study aimed to test whether cataloging public T cell receptors could reveal signatures of past pathogen exposure. A separate validation cohort of 90 to 150 different subjects was used in addition to the 666-subject first cohort. The study combined high-throughput TCR immunosequencing, statistical association of individual TCRs with disease status, and machine learning to predict cytomegalovirus infection status. The study at large found these results: Cytomegalovirus status was reported to be diagnosed by the classifier with high specificity and sensitivity in both the original and validation cohorts. A later analysis found that TCRs clustered in the first cohort also tended to co-occur in the roughly 120 validation repertoires, with more than 90% of cluster scores above 0. In the study, around 150 TCR beta chains were listed as associated with cytomegalovirus. A few of the identified cytomegalovirus-associated TCR beta chains were confirmed in vitro to be specific for cytomegalovirus antigens. It was suggested by the authors that the approach could potentially be generalized to other disease states and immunological phenotypes. Most TCR sequences were observed very rarely across donors, whereas some public TCRs were present in many individuals. A later analysis lacked HLA typing for the validation cohort, so it scored co-occurrence in that cohort across all 110 or so repertoires.

Libraries were prepared through the immunoSEQ multiplex PCR assay. Regarding the original processing steps: A statistical classification framework was developed to diagnose cytomegalovirus status using the catalog of TCR beta chain sequences. The table comes from immuneACCESS by way of TCRdb, which keeps in-frame sequences with V and J called. Part of the clones is missing from these tables; in studies checked, under half for an unresolved V gene and the rest for unknown reasons. V and J calls and clone size are those listed in that table; D and trimming were worked out from the DNA. For this sample the table gives some 74,000 clones, of which approximately 94% were detected only once. In total, the top ten clones hold 3.6% of the sample. V and J lose 3 bases and 5 bases, and a span of 14 bases separates them. The CDR3 sequence holds 15 residues, the cysteine and phenylalanine included. Only the CDR3 region is kept as DNA, spanning 45 bases read in frame from base 1. CDR1 SGHTA and CDR2 FQGNSA were looked up in the germline V gene.

Donors formed part of the validation cohort, which comprised over a hundred subjects and was distinct from the first cohort of 670 or so subjects. A remark on this clone: Its antigen remains undetermined. The record has no base qualities; no much larger clone is one base away.

Sample: PBMCs. The V and J genes are TRBV7-2 and TRBJ1-3, with TRBD1 tentatively as D gene (5 bases match). This TCR derives from a woman aged 25 to 39 in good health and CMV-seronegative. The CDR3 sequence is CASSLGGASRNTIYF. The nucleotides read TGTGCCAGCAGCTTGGGAGGGGCTTCTAGAAACACCATATATTTT.